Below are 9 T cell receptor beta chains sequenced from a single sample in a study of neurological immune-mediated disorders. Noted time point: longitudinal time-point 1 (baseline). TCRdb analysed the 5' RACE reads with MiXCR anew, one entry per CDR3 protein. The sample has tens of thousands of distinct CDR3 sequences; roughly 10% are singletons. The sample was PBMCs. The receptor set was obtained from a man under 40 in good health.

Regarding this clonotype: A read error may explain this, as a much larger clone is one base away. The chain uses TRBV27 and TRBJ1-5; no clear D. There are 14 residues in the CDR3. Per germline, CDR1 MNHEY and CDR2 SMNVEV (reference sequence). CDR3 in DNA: TGTGCCAGCAGCGGTAGGGTTAGCAATCAGCCCCATCATTTT. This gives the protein CASSGRVSNQPHHF.

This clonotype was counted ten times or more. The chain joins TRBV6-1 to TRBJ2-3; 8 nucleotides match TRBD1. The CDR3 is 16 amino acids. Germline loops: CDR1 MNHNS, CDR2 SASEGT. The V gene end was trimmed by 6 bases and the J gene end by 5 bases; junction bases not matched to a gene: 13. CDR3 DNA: TGTGCCAGCAGGGGAAACGGTCAGGGGGCGGGAGATACGCAGTATTTT. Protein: CASRGNGQGAGDTQYF.

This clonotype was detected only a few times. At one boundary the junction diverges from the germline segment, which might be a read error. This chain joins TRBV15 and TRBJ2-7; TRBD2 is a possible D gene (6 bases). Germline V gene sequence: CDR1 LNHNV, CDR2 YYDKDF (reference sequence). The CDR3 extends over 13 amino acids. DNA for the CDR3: TGTGCCACCAGCAGAGGATCCGGGAGCGGGTGGGTCTTC. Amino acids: CATSRGSGSGWVF.

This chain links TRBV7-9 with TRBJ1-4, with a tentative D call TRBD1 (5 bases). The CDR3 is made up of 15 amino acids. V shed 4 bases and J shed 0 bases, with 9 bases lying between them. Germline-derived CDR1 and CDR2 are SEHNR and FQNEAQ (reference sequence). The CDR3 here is CASSSAGTTNEKLFF. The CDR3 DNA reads TGTGCCAGCAGCTCCGCAGGGACAACTAATGAAAAACTGTTTTTT.

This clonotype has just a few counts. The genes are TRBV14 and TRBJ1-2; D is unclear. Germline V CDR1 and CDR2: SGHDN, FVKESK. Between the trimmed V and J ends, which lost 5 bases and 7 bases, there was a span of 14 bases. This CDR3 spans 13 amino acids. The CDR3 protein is CASSSEVLSGYTF. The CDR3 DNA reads TGTGCCAGCAGCTCGGAGGTGTTAAGTGGCTACACCTTC.

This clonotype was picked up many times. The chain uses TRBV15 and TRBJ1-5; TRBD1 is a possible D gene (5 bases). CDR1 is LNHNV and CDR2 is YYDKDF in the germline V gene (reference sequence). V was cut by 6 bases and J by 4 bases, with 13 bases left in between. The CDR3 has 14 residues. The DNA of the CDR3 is TGTGCCACCAGTAGGACATTCCTGAATCAGCCCCAGCATTTT. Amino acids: CATSRTFLNQPQHF. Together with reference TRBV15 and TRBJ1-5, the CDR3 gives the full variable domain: DAMVIQNPRYQVTQFGKPVTLSCSQTLNHNVMYWYQQKSSQAPKLLFHYYDKDFNNEADTPDNFQSRRPNTSFCFLDIRSPGLGDTAMYLCATSRTFLNQPQHFGDGTRLSIL.

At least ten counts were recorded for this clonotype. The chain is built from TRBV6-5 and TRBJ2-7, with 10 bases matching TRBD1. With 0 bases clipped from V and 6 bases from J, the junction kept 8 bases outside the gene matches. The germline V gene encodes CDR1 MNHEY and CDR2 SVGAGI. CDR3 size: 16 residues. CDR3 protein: CASSYSMTGGEAEQYF. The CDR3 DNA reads TGTGCCAGCAGTTACTCGATGACAGGGGGCGAAGCCGAGCAGTACTTC.

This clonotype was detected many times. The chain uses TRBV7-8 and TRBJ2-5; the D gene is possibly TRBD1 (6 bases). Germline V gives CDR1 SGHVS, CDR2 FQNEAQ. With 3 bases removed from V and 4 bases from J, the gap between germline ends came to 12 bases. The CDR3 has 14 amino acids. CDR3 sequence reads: CASSFQGQRETQYF. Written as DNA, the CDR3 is TGTGCCAGCAGCTTTCAGGGGCAAAGAGAGACCCAGTACTTC.

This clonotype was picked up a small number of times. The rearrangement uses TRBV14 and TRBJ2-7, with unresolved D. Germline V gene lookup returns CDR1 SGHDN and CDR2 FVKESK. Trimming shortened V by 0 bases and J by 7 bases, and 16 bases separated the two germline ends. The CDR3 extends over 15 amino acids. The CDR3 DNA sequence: TGTGCCAGCAGCCAAGATCCCGTAGAGGCCAGGGAGCAGTACTTC. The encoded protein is CASSQDPVEAREQYF.